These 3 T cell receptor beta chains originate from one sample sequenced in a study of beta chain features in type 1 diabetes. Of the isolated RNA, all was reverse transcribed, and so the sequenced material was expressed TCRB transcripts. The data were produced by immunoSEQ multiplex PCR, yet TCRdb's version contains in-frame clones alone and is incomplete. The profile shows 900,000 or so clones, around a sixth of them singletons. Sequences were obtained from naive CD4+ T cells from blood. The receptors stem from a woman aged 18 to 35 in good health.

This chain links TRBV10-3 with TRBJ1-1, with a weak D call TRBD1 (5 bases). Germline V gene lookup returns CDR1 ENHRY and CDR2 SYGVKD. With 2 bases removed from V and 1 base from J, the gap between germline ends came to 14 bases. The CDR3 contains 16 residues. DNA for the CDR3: TGTGCCATCAGTGAGCACTTGGACACGGGGAACACTGAAGCTTTCTTT. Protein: CAISEHLDTGNTEAFF.

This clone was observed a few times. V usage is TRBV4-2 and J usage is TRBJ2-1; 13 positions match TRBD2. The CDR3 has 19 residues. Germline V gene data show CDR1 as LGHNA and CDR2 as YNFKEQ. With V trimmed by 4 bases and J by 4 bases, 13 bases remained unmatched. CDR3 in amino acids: CASSPSGTSGTFKYNEQFF. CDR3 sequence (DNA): TGTGCCAGCAGCCCCTCCGGGACTAGCGGGACCTTTAAATACAATGAGCAGTTCTTC.

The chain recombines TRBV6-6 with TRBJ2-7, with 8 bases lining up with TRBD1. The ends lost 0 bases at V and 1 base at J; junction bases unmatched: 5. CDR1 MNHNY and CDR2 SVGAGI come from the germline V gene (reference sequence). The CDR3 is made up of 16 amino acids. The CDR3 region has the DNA TGTGCCAGCAGTTACTCGAGGCAGGGGGCGTCCTACGAGCAGTACTTC. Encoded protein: CASSYSRQGASYEQYF.